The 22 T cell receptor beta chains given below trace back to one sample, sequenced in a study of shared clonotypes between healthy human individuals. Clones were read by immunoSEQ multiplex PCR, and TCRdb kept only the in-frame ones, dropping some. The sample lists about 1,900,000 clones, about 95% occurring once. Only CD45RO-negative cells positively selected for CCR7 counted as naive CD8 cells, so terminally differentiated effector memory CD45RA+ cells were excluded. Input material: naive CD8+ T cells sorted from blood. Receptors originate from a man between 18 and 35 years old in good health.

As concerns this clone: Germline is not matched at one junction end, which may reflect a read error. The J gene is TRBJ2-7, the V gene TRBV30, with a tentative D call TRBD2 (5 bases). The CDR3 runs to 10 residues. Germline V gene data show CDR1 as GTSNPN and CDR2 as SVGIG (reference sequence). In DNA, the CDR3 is TGTGCCTGGGGGCCGCCCGGACTCGCTTTC. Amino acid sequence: CAWGPPGLAF.

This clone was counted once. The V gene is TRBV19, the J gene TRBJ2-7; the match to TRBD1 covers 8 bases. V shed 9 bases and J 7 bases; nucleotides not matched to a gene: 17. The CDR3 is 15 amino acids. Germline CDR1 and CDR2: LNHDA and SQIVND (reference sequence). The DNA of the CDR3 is TGTGCCAGCAGCATTACCGGGACAGGTATGGGGGAGCAGTACTTC. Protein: CASSITGTGMGEQYF.

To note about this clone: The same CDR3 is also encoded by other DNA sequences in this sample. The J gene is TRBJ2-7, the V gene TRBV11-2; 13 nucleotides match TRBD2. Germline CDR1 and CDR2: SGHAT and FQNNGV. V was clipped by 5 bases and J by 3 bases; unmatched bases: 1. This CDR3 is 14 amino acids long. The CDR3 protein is CASSRLAGGYEQYF. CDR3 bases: TGTGCCAGCAGCCGACTAGCGGGAGGCTACGAGCAGTACTTC.

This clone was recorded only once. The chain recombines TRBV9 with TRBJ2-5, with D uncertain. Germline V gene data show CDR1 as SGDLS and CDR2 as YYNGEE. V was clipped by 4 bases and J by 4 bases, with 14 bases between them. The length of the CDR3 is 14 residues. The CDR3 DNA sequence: TGTGCCAGCAGCCCCGACACGATCCTAGAGACCCAGTACTTC. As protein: CASSPDTILETQYF.

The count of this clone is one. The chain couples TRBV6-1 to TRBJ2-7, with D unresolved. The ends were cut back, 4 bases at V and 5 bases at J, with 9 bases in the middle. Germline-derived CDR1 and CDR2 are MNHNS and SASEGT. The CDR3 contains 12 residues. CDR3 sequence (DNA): TGTGCCAGCAGTGGGAACAGCAACGAGCAGTACTTC. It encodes CASSGNSNEQYF.

CDR3 loop: CASSLVSLNTEAFF. The CDR3, as DNA: TGTGCCAGCAGCTTAGTCAGCTTAAACACTGAAGCTTTCTTT. V is TRBV7-9 and J is TRBJ1-1; D is ambiguous. The germline V gene encodes CDR1 SEHNR and CDR2 FQNEAQ (reference sequence). CDR3 length: 14 amino acids. The V end was cut by 1 base, the J end by 2 bases, with 8 bases between.

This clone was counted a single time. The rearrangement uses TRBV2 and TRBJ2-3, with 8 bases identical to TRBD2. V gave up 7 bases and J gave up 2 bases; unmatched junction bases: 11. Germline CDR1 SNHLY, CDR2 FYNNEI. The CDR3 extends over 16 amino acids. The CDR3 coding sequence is TGTGCCAGCACCCGGGGGGGCGGACTTAACACAGATACGCAGTATTTT. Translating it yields CASTRGGGLNTDTQYF.

This chain's CDR3 is CATGLAGGDYNEQFF. The CDR3 region has the DNA TGTGCCACTGGACTAGCGGGGGGCGACTACAATGAGCAGTTCTTC. V usage is TRBV28 and J usage is TRBJ2-1, with 14 bases matching TRBD2. This CDR3 is built from 15 residues. CDR1 and CDR2 from the germline V gene are MDHEN and SYDVKM. V was pared by 10 bases and J by 3 bases, with 5 bases of the junction left unmatched.

CDR3 sequence reads: CASKPFRGLNTEAFF. The CDR3 DNA reads TGTGCCAGCAAACCCTTCCGGGGGCTGAACACTGAAGCTTTCTTT. The V gene is TRBV6-5, the J gene TRBJ1-1; D might be TRBD1 (6 bases). V was cut by 7 bases and J by 0 bases, with 15 bases left in between. The CDR3 consists of 15 residues. In germline, CDR1 is MNHEY, CDR2 SVGAGI.

The CDR3 spells CASSENPRGTYEQYF. The CDR3 bases are TGTGCCAGCAGTGAAAACCCCAGGGGTACCTACGAGCAGTACTTC. The chain combines TRBV25-1 with TRBJ2-7; TRBD1 might be the D (6 bases). Germline V gene data show CDR1 as MGHDK and CDR2 as SYGVNS. The CDR3 runs 15 residues. Trimming removed 2 bases at V and 2 bases at J, with 13 bases between.

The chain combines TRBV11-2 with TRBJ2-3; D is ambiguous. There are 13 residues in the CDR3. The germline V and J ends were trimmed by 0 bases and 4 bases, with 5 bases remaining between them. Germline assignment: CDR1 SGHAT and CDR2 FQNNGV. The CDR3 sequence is CASSLDPSDTQYF. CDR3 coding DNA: TGTGCCAGCAGCTTAGATCCATCAGATACGCAGTATTTT.

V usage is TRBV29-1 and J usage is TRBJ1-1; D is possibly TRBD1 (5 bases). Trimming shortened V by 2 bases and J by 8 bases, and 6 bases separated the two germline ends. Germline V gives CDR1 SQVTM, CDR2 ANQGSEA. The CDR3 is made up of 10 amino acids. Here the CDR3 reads CSVEPGEAFF. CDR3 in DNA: TGCAGCGTTGAACCAGGGGAAGCTTTCTTT.

CDR3 nucleotides: TGTGCCTCTGGCCTTCCGGGACCCTCGGACGAGCAGTACTTC. Its protein product is CASGLPGPSDEQYF. The chain joins TRBV28 to TRBJ2-7, with D possibly called TRBD1 or TRBD2 (5 bases each). Between the trimmed V and J ends, which lost 11 bases and 5 bases, there was a span of 22 bases. This CDR3 has 14 residues. Germline CDR1 is MDHEN and CDR2 is SYDVKM.

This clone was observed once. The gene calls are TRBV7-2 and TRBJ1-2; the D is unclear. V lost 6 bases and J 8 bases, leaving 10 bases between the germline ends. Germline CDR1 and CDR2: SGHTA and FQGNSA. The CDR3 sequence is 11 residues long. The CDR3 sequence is CASRAPQGYTF. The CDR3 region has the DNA TGTGCCAGCAGGGCTCCGCAGGGCTACACCTTC.

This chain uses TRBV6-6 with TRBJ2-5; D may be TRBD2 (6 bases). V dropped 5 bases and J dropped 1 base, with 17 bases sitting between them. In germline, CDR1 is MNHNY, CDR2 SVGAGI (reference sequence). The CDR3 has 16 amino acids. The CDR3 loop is CASSTRLGGLQETQYF. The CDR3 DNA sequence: TGTGCCAGCAGTACCAGACTAGGCGGGCTCCAAGAGACCCAGTACTTC.

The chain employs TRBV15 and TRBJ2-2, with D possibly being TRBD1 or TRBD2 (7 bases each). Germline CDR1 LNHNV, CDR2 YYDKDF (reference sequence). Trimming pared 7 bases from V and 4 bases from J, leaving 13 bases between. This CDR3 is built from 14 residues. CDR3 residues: CATMFRGGTGELFF. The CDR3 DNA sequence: TGTGCCACCATGTTCAGGGGGGGCACCGGGGAGCTGTTTTTT.

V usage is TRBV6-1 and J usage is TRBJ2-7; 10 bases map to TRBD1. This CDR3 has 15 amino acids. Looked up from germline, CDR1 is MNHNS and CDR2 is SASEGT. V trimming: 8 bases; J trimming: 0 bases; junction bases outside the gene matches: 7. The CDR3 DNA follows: TGTGCCAGCGGGGGACAGGGGACCCGCTCCTACGAGCAGTACTTC. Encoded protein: CASGGQGTRSYEQYF.

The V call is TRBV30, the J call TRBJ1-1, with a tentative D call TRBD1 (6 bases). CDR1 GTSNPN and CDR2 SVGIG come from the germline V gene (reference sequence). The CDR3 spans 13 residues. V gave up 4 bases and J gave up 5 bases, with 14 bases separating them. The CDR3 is CAWNWGAGTEAFF. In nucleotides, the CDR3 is TGTGCCTGGAATTGGGGGGCGGGGACTGAAGCTTTCTTT.

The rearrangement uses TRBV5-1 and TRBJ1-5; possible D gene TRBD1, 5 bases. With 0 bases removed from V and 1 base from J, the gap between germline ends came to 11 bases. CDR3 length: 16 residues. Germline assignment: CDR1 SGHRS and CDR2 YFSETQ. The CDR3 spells CASSLEPGRSNQPQHF. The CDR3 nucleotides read TGCGCCAGCAGCTTGGAGCCAGGGAGAAGCAATCAGCCCCAGCATTTT.

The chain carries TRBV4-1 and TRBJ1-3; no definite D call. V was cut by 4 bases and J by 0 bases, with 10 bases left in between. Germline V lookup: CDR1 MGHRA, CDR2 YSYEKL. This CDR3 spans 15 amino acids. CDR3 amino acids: CASSLEDGSGNTIYF. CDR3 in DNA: TGCGCCAGCAGCCTCGAGGACGGCTCTGGAAACACCATATATTTT.

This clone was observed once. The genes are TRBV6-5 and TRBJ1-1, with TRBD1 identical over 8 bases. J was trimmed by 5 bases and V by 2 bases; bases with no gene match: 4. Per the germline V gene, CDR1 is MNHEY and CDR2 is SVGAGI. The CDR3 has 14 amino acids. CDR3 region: CASSYLTGDTEAFF. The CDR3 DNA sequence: TGTGCCAGCAGTTACCTGACAGGGGATACTGAAGCTTTCTTT.

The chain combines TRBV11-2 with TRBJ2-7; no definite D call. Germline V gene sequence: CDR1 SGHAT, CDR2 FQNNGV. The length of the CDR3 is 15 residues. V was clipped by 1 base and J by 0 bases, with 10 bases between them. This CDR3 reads CASSLVHSSSYEQYF. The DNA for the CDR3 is TGTGCCAGCAGCTTAGTTCACAGTAGCTCCTACGAGCAGTACTTC.